The present T cell receptor (beta chain) was sequenced within a study of blood T cell repertoires in COVID-19. About the research overall: Samples came from the United States, Italy and Spain, spanning acute and convalescent COVID-19.

In germline, CDR1 is DFQATT, CDR2 SNEGSKA (reference sequence). J gave up 12 bases and V 3 bases, and 5 bases lay outside the gene matches. The CDR3 totals 11 residues. Only in-frame clones appear in the TCRdb table, and some are missing; sequencing was by immunoSEQ multiplex PCR. The sample includes about 80,000 clones, 75% to 85% of them seen just once. The sequence came from a man in his 60s with COVID-19, enrolled during active disease. The sample consisted of peripheral blood. The chain is built from TRBV20-1 and TRBJ1-2; 9 bases are a match to TRBD1. The CDR3 loop reads CSARLQGANTF. CDR3 DNA: TGCAGTGCTAGGTTACAGGGGGCTAACACCTTC.